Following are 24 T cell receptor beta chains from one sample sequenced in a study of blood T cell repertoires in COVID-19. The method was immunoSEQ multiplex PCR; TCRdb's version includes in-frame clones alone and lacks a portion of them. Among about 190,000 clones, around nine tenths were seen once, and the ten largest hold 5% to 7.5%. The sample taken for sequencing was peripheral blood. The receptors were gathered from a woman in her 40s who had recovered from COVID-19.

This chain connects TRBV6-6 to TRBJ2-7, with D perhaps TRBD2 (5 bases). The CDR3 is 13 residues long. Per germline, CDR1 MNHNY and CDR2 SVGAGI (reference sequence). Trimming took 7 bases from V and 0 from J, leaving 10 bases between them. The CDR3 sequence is CASTPGVSYEQYF. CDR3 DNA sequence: TGTGCCAGCACTCCCGGGGTCTCCTACGAGCAGTACTTC.

For the CDR3, the DNA is TGTGCCAGCAGCCCCGGGACATACTATGGCTACACCTTC. Translating gives CASSPGTYYGYTF. The chain couples TRBV2 to TRBJ1-2; D is possibly TRBD1 (6 bases). Trimming took off 6 bases at V and 3 bases at J, with 11 bases between the two ends. CDR3 size: 13 residues. Germline V gives CDR1 SNHLY, CDR2 FYNNEI.

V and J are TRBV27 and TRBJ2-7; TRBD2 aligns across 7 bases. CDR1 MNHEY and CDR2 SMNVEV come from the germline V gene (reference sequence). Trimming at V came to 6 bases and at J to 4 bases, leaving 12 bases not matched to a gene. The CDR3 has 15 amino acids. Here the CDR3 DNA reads TGTGCCAGCAGGGAGTTGGCTAGCGGAAGATACGAGCAGTACTTC. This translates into CASRELASGRYEQYF.

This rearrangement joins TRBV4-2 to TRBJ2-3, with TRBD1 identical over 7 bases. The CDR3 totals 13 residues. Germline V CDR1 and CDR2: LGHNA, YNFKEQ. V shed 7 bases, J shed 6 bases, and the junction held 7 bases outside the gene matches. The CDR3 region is CASTTGPADTQYF. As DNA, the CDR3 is TGTGCCAGCACGACAGGGCCCGCGGATACGCAGTATTTT.

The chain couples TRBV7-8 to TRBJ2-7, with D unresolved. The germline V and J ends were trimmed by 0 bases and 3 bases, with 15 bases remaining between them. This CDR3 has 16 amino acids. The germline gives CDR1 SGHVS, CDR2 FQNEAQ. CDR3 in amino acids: CASSLALYVRGYEQYF. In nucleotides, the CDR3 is TGTGCCAGCAGCTTAGCCCTATACGTAAGAGGCTACGAGCAGTACTTC.

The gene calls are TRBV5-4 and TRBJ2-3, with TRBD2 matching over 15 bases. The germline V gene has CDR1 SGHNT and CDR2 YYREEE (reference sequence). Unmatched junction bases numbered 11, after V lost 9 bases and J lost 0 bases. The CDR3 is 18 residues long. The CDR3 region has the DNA TGTGCCATCACCGGGACTAGCGGGGGGTCCCCTAGCACAGATACGCAGTATTTT. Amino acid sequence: CAITGTSGGSPSTDTQYF.

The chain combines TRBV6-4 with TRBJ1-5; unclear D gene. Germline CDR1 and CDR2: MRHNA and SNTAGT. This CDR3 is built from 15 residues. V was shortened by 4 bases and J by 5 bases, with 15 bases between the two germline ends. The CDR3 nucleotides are TGTGCCAGCAGTGTTGAGGGCGGGTTCGATCAGCCCCAGCATTTT. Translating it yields CASSVEGGFDQPQHF.

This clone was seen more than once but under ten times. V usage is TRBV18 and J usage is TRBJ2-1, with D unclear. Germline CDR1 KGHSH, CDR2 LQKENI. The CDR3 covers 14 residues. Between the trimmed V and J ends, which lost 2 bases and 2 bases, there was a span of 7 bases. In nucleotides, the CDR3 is TGTGCCAGCTCACCAGAGTCTACCTACAATGAGCAGTTCTTC. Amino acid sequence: CASSPESTYNEQFF.

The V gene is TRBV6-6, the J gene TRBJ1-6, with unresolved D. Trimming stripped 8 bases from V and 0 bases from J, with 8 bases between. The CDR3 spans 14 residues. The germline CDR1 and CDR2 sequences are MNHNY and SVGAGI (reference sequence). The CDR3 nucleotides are TGTGCCAGCGTAGAAAGCTCCTATAATTCACCCCTCCACTTT. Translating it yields CASVESSYNSPLHF.

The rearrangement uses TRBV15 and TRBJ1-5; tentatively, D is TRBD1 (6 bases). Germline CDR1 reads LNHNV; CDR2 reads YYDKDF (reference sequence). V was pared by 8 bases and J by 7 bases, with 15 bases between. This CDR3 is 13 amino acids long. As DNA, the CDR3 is TGTGCCACCCAGGGGTTAGAGGGGCAGCCCCAGCATTTT. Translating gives CATQGLEGQPQHF.

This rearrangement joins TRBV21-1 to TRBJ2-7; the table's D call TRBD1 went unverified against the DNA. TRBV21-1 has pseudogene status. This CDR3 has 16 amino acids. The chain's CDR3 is CASSRRQGVVHYEQYF. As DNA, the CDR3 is TGTGCCAGCAGCAGACGACAGGGAGTGGTCCACTACGAGCAGTACTTC.

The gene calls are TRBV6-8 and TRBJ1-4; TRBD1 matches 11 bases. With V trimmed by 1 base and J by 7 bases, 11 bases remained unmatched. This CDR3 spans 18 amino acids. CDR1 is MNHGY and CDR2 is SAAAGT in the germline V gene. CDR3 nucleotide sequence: TGTGCCAGCAGTTACTTGCCTATTGGACAGGGGGCGCGTGAAAAACTGTTTTTT. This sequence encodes CASSYLPIGQGAREKLFF.

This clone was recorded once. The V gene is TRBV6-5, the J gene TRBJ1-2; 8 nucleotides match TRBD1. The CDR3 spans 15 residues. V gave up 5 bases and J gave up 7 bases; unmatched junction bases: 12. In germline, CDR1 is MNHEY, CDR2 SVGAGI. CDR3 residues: CASSKAGGQRGGYTF. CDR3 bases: TGTGCCAGCAGTAAGGCAGGGGGCCAGAGGGGTGGCTACACCTTC.

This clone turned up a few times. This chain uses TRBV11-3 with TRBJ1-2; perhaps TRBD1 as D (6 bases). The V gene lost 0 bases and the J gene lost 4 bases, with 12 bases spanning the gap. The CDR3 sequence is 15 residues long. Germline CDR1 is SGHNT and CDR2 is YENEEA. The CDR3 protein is CASSLETGDIYGYTF. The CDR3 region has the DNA TGTGCCAGCAGCTTAGAGACAGGAGATATCTATGGCTACACCTTC.

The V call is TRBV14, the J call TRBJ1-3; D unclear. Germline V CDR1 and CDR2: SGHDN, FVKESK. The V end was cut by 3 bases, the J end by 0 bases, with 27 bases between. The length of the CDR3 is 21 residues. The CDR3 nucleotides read TGTGCCAGCAGCCACACCACATTCAAAAGACGGGAAGAAAGCTCTGGAAACACCATATATTTT. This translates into CASSHTTFKRREESSGNTIYF.

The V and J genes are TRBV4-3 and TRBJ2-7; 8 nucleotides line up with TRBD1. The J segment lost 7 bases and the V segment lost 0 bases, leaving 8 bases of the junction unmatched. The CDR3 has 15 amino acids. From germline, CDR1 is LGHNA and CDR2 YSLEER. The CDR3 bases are TGCGCCAGCAGCCAAGATCAGCAGGGGGCGCGAGAGCAGTACTTC. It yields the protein CASSQDQQGAREQYF.

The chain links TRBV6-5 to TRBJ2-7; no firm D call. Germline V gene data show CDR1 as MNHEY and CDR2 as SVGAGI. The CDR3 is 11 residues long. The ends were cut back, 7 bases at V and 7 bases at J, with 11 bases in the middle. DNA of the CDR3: TGTGCCAGCACGCTGGCACAAGAGCAGTACTTC. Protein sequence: CASTLAQEQYF.

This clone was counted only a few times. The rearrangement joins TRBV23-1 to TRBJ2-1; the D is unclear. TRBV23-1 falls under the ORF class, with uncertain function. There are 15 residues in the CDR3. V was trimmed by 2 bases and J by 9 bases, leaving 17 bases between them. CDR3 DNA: TGCGCCAGCAGTCAACGCGTAGACACAATGGGTGAGCAGTTCTTC. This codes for CASSQRVDTMGEQFF.

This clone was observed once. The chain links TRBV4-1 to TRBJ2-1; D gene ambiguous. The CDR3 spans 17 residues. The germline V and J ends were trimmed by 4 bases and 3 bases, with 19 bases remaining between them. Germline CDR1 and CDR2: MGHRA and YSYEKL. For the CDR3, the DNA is TGCGCCAGCAGCCTAGAAGATGGGCAGGCTAACTACAATGAGCAGTTCTTC. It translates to CASSLEDGQANYNEQFF.

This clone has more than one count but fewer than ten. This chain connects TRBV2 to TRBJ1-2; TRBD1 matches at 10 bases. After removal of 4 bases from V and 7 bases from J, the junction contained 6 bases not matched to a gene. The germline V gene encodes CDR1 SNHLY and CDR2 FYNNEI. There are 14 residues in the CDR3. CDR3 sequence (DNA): TGTGCCAGCAGTGTGACAGGGGGCGCGGGTGGCTACACCTTC. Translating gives CASSVTGGAGGYTF.

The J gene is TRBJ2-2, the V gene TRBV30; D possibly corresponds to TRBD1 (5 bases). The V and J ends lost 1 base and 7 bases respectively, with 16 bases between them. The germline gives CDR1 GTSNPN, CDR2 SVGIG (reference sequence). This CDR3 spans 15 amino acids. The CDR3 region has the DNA TGTGCCTGGAGTGAGGGTTTAGGGGCGAACGGGGAGCTGTTTTTT. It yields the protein CAWSEGLGANGELFF.

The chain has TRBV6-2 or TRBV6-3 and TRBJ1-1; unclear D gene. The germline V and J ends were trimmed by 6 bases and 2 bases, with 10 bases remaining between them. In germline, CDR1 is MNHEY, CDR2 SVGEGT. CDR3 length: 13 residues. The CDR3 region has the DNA TGTGCCAGCAGCGTCCGGGGAAACACTGAAGCTTTCTTT. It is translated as CASSVRGNTEAFF.

DNA for the CDR3: TGTGCCAGCTCACCCCAAGGGGGGGAGAACACTGAAGCTTTCTTT. Translated: CASSPQGGENTEAFF. This sequence joins TRBV18 and TRBJ1-1; a weak D match, TRBD1 (6 bases). Germline lookup yields CDR1 KGHSH and CDR2 LQKENI. This CDR3 region has 15 residues. The germline V and J ends were trimmed by 3 bases and 1 base, with 12 bases remaining between them.

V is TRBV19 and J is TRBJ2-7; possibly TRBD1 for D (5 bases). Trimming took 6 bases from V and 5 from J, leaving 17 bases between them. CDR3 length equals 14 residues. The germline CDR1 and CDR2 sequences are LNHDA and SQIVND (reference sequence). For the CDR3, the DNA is TGTGCCAGTAGCACAGGACCGGGTTGGAACGAGCAGTACTTC. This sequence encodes CASSTGPGWNEQYF.